The 16 T cell receptor beta chains listed next were all sequenced from one sample in a study of identical twins. TCRdb called the 5' RACE reads again in MiXCR, with one record for every CDR3 protein. The table lists nearly 650,000 distinct CDR3 sequences, around 7.4% of them singletons. This sample was shared with a second study, whose subject was yellow fever vaccine responses in identical twins.

The sequencing sample was made of PBMCs. Every receptor here comes from a woman younger than 30 in good health.

The chain recombines TRBV11-2 with TRBJ2-1; 14 nucleotides line up with TRBD2. The germline V gene encodes CDR1 SGHAT and CDR2 FQNNGV. The CDR3 runs 21 residues. With 1 base clipped from V and 0 bases from J, the junction kept 11 bases outside the gene matches. This chain's CDR3 is CASSLGLAGGKRTSSYNEQFF. The DNA of the CDR3 is TGTGCCAGCAGCTTAGGACTAGCGGGGGGGAAGAGAACGAGCTCCTACAATGAGCAGTTCTTC.

This clonotype was recorded many times. The chain recombines TRBV15 with TRBJ1-1; D is ambiguous. Germline lookup yields CDR1 LNHNV and CDR2 YYDKDF (reference sequence). V lost 11 bases, J lost 4 bases, and 17 bases lay in between. The CDR3 spans 13 residues. The CDR3 protein is CAVPGPLSTEAFF. In DNA, the CDR3 is TGTGCCGTCCCGGGCCCCCTGAGCACTGAAGCTTTCTTT.

This clonotype was observed many times. This chain links TRBV18 with TRBJ2-1; 13 nucleotides line up with TRBD2. Germline-derived CDR1 and CDR2 are KGHSH and LQKENI. The trim removed 3 bases at V and 11 bases at J, leaving 7 bases unmatched. The CDR3 is 15 residues long. CDR3 coding DNA: TGTGCCAGCTCACCGGGACTAGCGGGACAAAACCAGCAGTTCTTC. Protein sequence: CASSPGLAGQNQQFF.

Many counts were recorded for this clonotype. The CDR3 loop reads CASSLASGSPYNEQFF. The CDR3 region has the DNA TGCGCCAGCAGCTTGGCTAGCGGGAGCCCGTACAATGAGCAGTTCTTC. J is TRBJ2-1 and V is TRBV5-1, with 10 bases fitting TRBD2. V gave up 0 bases and J gave up 4 bases; unmatched junction bases: 4. The germline gives CDR1 SGHRS, CDR2 YFSETQ. The CDR3 length is 16 residues.

This clonotype was recorded at least ten times. The V call is TRBV28, the J call TRBJ2-3, with 12 bases lining up with TRBD2. V shed 7 bases, J shed 4 bases, and the junction held 15 bases outside the gene matches. Germline V gene lookup returns CDR1 MDHEN and CDR2 SYDVKM. CDR3 length: 18 residues. CDR3 residues: CASTPGASGRAISDTQYF. The DNA of the CDR3 is TGTGCCAGCACCCCGGGGGCTAGCGGGAGGGCCATCTCAGATACGCAGTATTTT. The whole variable domain, remainder taken from reference TRBV28 and TRBJ2-3, is DVKVTQSSRYLVKRTGEKVFLECVQDMDHENMFWYRQDPGLGLRLIYFSYDVKMKEKGDIPEGYSVSREKKERFSLILESASTNQTSMYLCASTPGASGRAISDTQYFGPGTRLTVL.

The gene calls are TRBV16 and TRBJ2-3; maybe TRBD1 (5 bases). Trimming removed 2 bases from V and 0 bases from J, with 12 bases in between. Germline V lookup: CDR1 KGHSY, CDR2 FQNENV. The CDR3 has 16 residues. The CDR3 DNA reads as TGTGCCAGCAGCCAACCCGTGACAGATAGCACAGATACGCAGTATTTT. This gives the protein CASSQPVTDSTDTQYF. Supplemented by reference TRBV16 and TRBJ2-3, the full variable domain reads GEEVAQTPKHLVRGEGQKAKLYCAPIKGHSYVFWYQQVLKNEFKFLISFQNENVFDETGMPKERFSAKCLPNSPCSLEIQATKLEDSAVYFCASSQPVTDSTDTQYFGPGTRLTVL.

This clonotype was found a few times. The J gene is TRBJ2-5, the V gene TRBV5-1; 8 nucleotides match TRBD2. V shed 0 bases, J shed 2 bases, and the junction held 6 bases outside the gene matches. CDR1 is SGHRS and CDR2 is YFSETQ in the germline V gene. The CDR3 is 16 amino acids. Written as DNA, the CDR3 is TGCGCCAGCAGCTTGGGGAGCGGGAGTCAACAAGAGACCCAGTACTTC. This codes for CASSLGSGSQQETQYF. Combining the CDR3 with reference TRBV5-1 and TRBJ2-5 gives the whole variable domain KAGVTQTPRYLIKTRGQQVTLSCSPISGHRSVSWYQQTPGQGLQFLFEYFSETQRNKGNFPGRFSGRQFSNSRSEMNVSTLELGDSALYLCASSLGSGSQQETQYFGPGTRLLVL.

Ten or more counts support this clonotype. The J gene is TRBJ2-2, the V gene TRBV5-1; a possible D gene is TRBD1 (6 bases). The CDR3 extends over 16 amino acids. Between the trimmed V and J ends, which lost 3 bases and 7 bases, there was a span of 19 bases. From germline, CDR1 is SGHRS and CDR2 YFSETQ. CDR3 in amino acids: CASSSGDGGRGGELFF. DNA of the CDR3: TGCGCCAGCAGCTCAGGGGACGGAGGACGGGGCGGGGAGCTGTTTTTT.

About this clonotype: Relative to the germline gene, one junction end is altered; a read error may explain this. The rearrangement links TRBV6-4 to TRBJ1-6; TRBD1 aligns across 7 bases. The CDR3 runs 19 residues. Germline loops: CDR1 MRHNA, CDR2 SNTAGT. CDR3: CASRDSKGAPISYNSPLHF. The CDR3 DNA reads TGTGCCAGCAGGGACTCTAAGGGGGCCCCGATCTCCTATAATTCACCCCTCCACTTT.

The chain joins TRBV19 to TRBJ2-3; TRBD2 might be the D (5 bases). The CDR3 totals 15 residues. The germline V gene has CDR1 LNHDA and CDR2 SQIVND (reference sequence). The V end was cut by 3 bases, the J end by 1 base, with 11 bases between. The CDR3 here is CASSIVGVGTDTQYF. The CDR3 DNA reads TGTGCCAGTAGTATCGTCGGGGTCGGCACAGATACGCAGTATTTT.

This clonotype has a count of ten or more. The chain recombines TRBV14 with TRBJ2-1; D is uncertain. Germline V gene sequence: CDR1 SGHDN, CDR2 FVKESK. V dropped 2 bases and J dropped 6 bases, with 5 bases sitting between them. This CDR3 is built from 12 residues. This CDR3 reads CASSQPSNEQFF. CDR3 sequence (DNA): TGTGCCAGCAGCCAACCTAGCAATGAGCAGTTCTTC.

Only a few counts were recorded for this clonotype. The V call is TRBV12-3 or TRBV12-4, the J call TRBJ2-5; D not certain. The CDR3 has 13 amino acids. V lost 6 bases and J 1 base, leaving 9 bases between the germline ends. The CDR3 sequence is CASSIWGQETQYF. The CDR3 bases are TGTGCCAGCAGCATTTGGGGCCAAGAGACCCAGTACTTC.

This clonotype was found many times. The genes are TRBV5-1 and TRBJ1-6; tentatively, D is TRBD1 (6 bases). Trimming removed 0 bases from V and 1 base from J, with 8 bases in between. Germline CDR1 reads SGHRS; CDR2 reads YFSETQ. The CDR3 spans 16 residues. CDR3 in amino acids: CASSLAGTSYNSPLHF. CDR3 coding DNA: TGCGCCAGCAGCTTGGCCGGGACATCCTATAATTCACCCCTCCACTTT. Complete variable domain (other parts from reference TRBV5-1 and TRBJ1-6): KAGVTQTPRYLIKTRGQQVTLSCSPISGHRSVSWYQQTPGQGLQFLFEYFSETQRNKGNFPGRFSGRQFSNSRSEMNVSTLELGDSALYLCASSLAGTSYNSPLHFGNGTRLTVT.

This clonotype was counted a few times. This chain links TRBV3-1 with TRBJ2-7; D unresolved. Germline V gene sequence: CDR1 LGHDT, CDR2 YNNKEL (reference sequence). The CDR3 contains 16 residues. V was shortened by 1 base and J by 2 bases, with 15 bases between the two germline ends. CDR3 in amino acids: CASSQGNSVTPYEQYF. The CDR3 DNA sequence: TGTGCCAGCAGCCAAGGCAATTCGGTAACTCCCTACGAGCAGTACTTC.

The chain combines TRBV6-2 or TRBV6-3 with TRBJ2-7; tentative D call: TRBD2 (5 bases). CDR3 size: 12 residues. V gave up 8 bases and J gave up 2 bases, with 10 bases separating them. Germline V lookup: CDR1 MNHEY, CDR2 SVGEGT. The CDR3 spells CASRDETYEQYF. The CDR3 DNA reads TGTGCCAGCCGGGATGAGACCTACGAGCAGTACTTC.

This clonotype was picked up a small number of times. Just one base apart from a much larger clone, this may be a read error. The chain couples TRBV20-1 to TRBJ2-1; 11 nucleotides match TRBD2. Germline-derived CDR1 and CDR2 are DFQATT and SNEGSKA (reference sequence). This CDR3 spans 17 amino acids. The DNA for the CDR3 is TGCTGTGCTAGAGATCGGCTAACTAGCGGGGGTCGATATGAGCAGTTCTTC. Protein product: CCARDRLTSGGRYEQFF.